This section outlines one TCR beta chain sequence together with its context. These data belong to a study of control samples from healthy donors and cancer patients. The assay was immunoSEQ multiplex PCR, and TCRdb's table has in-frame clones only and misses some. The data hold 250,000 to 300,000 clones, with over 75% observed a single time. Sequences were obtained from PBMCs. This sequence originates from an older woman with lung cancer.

CDR3 nucleotide sequence: TGTGCCAGCAGTGGAGGAACGGTGACTGAAGCTTTCTTT. Residues: CASSGGTVTEAFF. The chain couples TRBV27 to TRBJ1-1; no clear D gene. The CDR3 covers 13 residues. Germline CDR1 and CDR2: MNHEY and SMNVEV (reference sequence). V gave up 5 bases and J gave up 5 bases, with 12 bases separating them.